These 15 T cell receptor beta chains originate from one sample sequenced in a study of cytomegalovirus exposure and HLA in healthy donors. PCR used 60 Vbeta primers and 13 Jbeta primers. TCRdb's copy holds only in-frame clones and misses some; the assay was immunoSEQ multiplex PCR. The data hold around 85,000 clones, with about 80% observed a single time. The sample was PBMCs. The source of these receptors is a man in his forties or fifties in good health and CMV-seropositive.

V is TRBV2 and J is TRBJ2-1, with 10 bases fitting TRBD2. The CDR3 runs 15 residues. The germline V gene encodes CDR1 SNHLY and CDR2 FYNNEI. After removal of 5 bases from V and 7 bases from J, the junction contained 8 bases not matched to a gene. The CDR3 bases are TGTGCCAGCAGTCCACTAGCGGGGATGGGGAATGAGCAGTTCTTC. The encoded protein is CASSPLAGMGNEQFF.

This chain links TRBV5-6 with TRBJ2-7, with D tentatively TRBD2 (5 bases). The CDR3 is made up of 14 amino acids. Per germline, CDR1 SGHDT and CDR2 YYEEEE. V shed 2 bases and J shed 5 bases, with 14 bases lying between them. The CDR3, as DNA: TGTGCCAGCAGCTTACCCGGGAATACCCACGAGCAGTACTTC. Translation gives CASSLPGNTHEQYF.

The genes are TRBV13 and TRBJ2-7; TRBD1 aligns across 8 bases. Germline assignment: CDR1 PRHDT and CDR2 FYEKMQ (reference sequence). V shed 5 bases, J shed 6 bases, and the junction held 18 bases outside the gene matches. The CDR3 is made up of 17 amino acids. CDR3 loop: CASSHRTFTGGKGEQYF. The CDR3 DNA sequence: TGTGCCAGCAGCCACCGAACATTTACAGGGGGAAAGGGCGAGCAGTACTTC.

V is TRBV7-3 and J is TRBJ2-7; the D is unclear. Looked up from germline, CDR1 is SGHTA and CDR2 is FQGTGA. This CDR3 region has 13 residues. V was trimmed by 4 bases and J by 4 bases, leaving 11 bases between them. CDR3 sequence (DNA): TGTGCCAGCAGCTCGTATAGTGGTTACGAGCAGTACTTC. Amino acids: CASSSYSGYEQYF.

As concerns this clone: The same CDR3 can be traced to other DNA sequences in this sample. This chain connects TRBV18 to TRBJ1-2, with 11 nucleotides matching TRBD1. CDR1 is KGHSH, CDR2 LQKENI, per germline. The CDR3 runs 15 residues. Trimming removed 2 bases from V and 6 bases from J; junction bases left unmatched: 5. The CDR3 spells CASSPTGQGANGYTF. CDR3 DNA sequence: TGTGCCAGCTCACCAACCGGACAGGGGGCCAATGGCTACACCTTC.

Points on this clone: The junction differs from germline at one of its ends, possibly a read error. V is TRBV7-2 and J is TRBJ2-7, with D maybe TRBD2 (5 bases). Germline-derived CDR1 and CDR2 are SGHTA and FQGNSA. The CDR3 covers 15 residues. The CDR3 DNA follows: TGTGCCAGCAGCCCAGCCCGGAGGAGCTCCTACGGGCAGTACTTC. Protein product: CASSPARRSSYGQYF.

This clone has only one observation. The V and J genes are TRBV18 and TRBJ1-1; tentatively, D is TRBD1 (6 bases). The germline V and J ends were trimmed by 7 bases and 0 bases, with 9 bases remaining between them. Germline V gives CDR1 KGHSH, CDR2 LQKENI. CDR3 length: 13 residues. CDR3 protein: CASYGQMNTEAFF. The CDR3 bases are TGTGCCAGCTATGGACAGATGAACACTGAAGCTTTCTTT.

The chain uses TRBV30 and TRBJ1-2, with 7 bases that match TRBD1. V lost 5 bases to trimming and J lost 8 bases; unmatched junction nucleotides: 5. This CDR3 has 11 residues. In germline, CDR1 is GTSNPN, CDR2 SVGIG (reference sequence). The chain's CDR3 is CAWDRARGYTF. CDR3 coding DNA: TGTGCCTGGGACAGGGCCAGGGGCTACACCTTC.

The rearrangement joins TRBV29-1 to TRBJ1-5; D remains unclear. CDR1 and CDR2 from the germline V gene are SQVTM and ANQGSEA. Trimming shortened V by 4 bases and J by 0 bases, and 4 bases separated the two germline ends. There are 12 residues in the CDR3. In DNA, the CDR3 is TGCAGCGTTGGCAGTAGCAATCAGCCCCAGCATTTT. It yields the protein CSVGSSNQPQHF.

V and J are TRBV7-2 and TRBJ1-5; 7 bases fit TRBD1. This CDR3 spans 16 amino acids. V dropped 4 bases and J dropped 6; count of bases not matched to a gene: 12. Germline-derived CDR1 and CDR2 are SGHTA and FQGNSA. The CDR3: CASSSRPTGVSQPQHF. The CDR3 coding sequence is TGTGCCAGCAGCTCCCGACCTACAGGGGTTAGTCAGCCCCAGCATTTT.

This rearrangement joins TRBV18 to TRBJ1-1, with no clear D. This CDR3 is 15 amino acids long. Germline-derived CDR1 and CDR2 are KGHSH and LQKENI. V lost 2 bases and J lost 2, with 12 bases in between. In DNA form, the CDR3 reads TGTGCCAGCTCACCAAGAGTTACAGTAAACACTGAAGCTTTCTTT. It yields the protein CASSPRVTVNTEAFF.

The genes are TRBV5-1 and TRBJ1-1; 10 bases fit TRBD1. The CDR3 covers 13 residues. The ends lost 4 bases at V and 11 bases at J; junction bases unmatched: 8. CDR1 SGHRS and CDR2 YFSETQ come from the germline V gene. The CDR3 is CASSPRGTGEAFF. DNA for the CDR3: TGCGCCAGCAGCCCGAGGGGGACAGGGGAGGCTTTCTTT.

The genes are TRBV7-9 and TRBJ1-1, with D hard to call. V lost 5 bases, J lost 6 bases, and 10 bases lay in between. In germline, CDR1 is SEHNR, CDR2 FQNEAQ (reference sequence). The CDR3 has 12 residues. This CDR3 is CASSRNTAEAFF. The CDR3 DNA reads TGTGCCAGCAGCCGCAATACAGCTGAAGCTTTCTTT.

V and J are TRBV27 and TRBJ2-7; D may be TRBD2 (5 bases). V was trimmed by 8 bases and J by 2 bases, leaving 13 bases between them. The CDR3 sequence is 13 residues long. CDR1 is MNHEY and CDR2 is SMNVEV in the germline V gene (reference sequence). DNA of the CDR3: TGTGCCAGCGGGAGAGGGATCGCCTACGAGCAGTACTTC. This encodes CASGRGIAYEQYF.

V usage is TRBV19 and J usage is TRBJ1-5, with D tentatively TRBD1 (5 bases). V shed 1 base and J shed 7 bases, with 8 bases lying between them. This CDR3 has 13 amino acids. In germline, CDR1 is LNHDA, CDR2 SQIVND (reference sequence). This chain's CDR3 is CASSIAGEQPQHF. CDR3 bases: TGTGCCAGTAGTATAGCGGGGGAGCAGCCCCAGCATTTT.